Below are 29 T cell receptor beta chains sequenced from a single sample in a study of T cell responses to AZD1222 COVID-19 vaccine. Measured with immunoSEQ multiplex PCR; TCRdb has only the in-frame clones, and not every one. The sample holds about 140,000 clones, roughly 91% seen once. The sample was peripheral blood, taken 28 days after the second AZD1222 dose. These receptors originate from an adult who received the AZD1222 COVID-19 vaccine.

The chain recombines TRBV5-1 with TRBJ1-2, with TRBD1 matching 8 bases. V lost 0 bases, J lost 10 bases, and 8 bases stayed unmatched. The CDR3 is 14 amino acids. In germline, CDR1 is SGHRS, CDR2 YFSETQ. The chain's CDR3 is CASSLDRTGRPYTF. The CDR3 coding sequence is TGCGCCAGCAGCTTGGATCGGACAGGGAGACCCTACACCTTC.

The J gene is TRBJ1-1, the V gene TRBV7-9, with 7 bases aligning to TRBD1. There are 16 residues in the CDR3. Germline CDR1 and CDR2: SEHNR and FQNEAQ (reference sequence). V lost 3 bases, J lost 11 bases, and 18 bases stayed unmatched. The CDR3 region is CASSFTGEASSSGAFF. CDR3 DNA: TGTGCCAGCAGCTTCACAGGGGAAGCCTCCTCTAGTGGGGCTTTCTTT. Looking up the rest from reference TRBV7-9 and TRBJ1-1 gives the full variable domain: DTGVSQNPRHKITKRGQNVTFRCDPISEHNRLYWYRQTLGQGPEFLTYFQNEAQLEKSRLLSDRFSAERPKGSFSTLEIQRTEQGDSAMYLCASSFTGEASSSGAFFGQGTRLTVV.

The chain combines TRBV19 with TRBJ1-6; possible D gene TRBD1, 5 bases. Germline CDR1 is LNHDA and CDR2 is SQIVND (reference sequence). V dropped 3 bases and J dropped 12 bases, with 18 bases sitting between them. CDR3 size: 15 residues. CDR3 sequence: CASSILGTLLGPLHF. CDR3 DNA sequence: TGTGCCAGTAGTATCCTCGGGACTCTACTCGGACCCCTCCACTTT.

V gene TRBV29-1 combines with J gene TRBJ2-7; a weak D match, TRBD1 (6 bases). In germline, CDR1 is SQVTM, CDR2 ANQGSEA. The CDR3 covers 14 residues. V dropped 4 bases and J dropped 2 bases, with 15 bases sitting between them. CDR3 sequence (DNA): TGCAGCGTTGTAATCAGGGGTGTCCCCTACGAGCAGTACTTC. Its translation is CSVVIRGVPYEQYF.

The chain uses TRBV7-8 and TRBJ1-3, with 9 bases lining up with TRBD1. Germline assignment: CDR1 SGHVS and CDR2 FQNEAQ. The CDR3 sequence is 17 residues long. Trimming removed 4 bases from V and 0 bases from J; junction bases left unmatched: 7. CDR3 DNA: TGTGCCAGCAGCTGGCGGACAGGGGACCACTCTGGAAACACCATATATTTT. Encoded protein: CASSWRTGDHSGNTIYF.

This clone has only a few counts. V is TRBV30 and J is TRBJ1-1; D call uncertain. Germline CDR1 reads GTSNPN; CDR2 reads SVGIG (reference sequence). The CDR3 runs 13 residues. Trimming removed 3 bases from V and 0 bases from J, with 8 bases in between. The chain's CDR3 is CAWSAGMNTEAFF. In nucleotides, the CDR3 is TGTGCCTGGAGCGCGGGGATGAACACTGAAGCTTTCTTT.

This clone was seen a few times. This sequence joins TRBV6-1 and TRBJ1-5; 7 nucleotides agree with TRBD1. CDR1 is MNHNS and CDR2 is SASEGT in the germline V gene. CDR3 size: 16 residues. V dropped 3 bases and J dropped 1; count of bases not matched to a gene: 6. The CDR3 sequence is CASSDYRGGSNQPQHF. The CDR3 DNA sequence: TGTGCCAGCAGTGACTACAGGGGTGGCAGCAATCAGCCCCAGCATTTT.

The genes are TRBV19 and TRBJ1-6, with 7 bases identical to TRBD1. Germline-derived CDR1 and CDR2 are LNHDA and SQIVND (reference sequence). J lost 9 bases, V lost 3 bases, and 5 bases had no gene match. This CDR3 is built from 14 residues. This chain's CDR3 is CASSIAGGGSPLHF. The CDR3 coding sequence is TGTGCCAGTAGTATTGCAGGGGGAGGTTCACCCCTCCACTTT.

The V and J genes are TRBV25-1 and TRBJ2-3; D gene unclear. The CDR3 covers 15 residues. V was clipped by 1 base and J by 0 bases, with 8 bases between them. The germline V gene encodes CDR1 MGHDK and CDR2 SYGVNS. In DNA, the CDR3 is TGTGCCAGCAGTGAATCTACACCTAGCACAGATACGCAGTATTTT. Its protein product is CASSESTPSTDTQYF.

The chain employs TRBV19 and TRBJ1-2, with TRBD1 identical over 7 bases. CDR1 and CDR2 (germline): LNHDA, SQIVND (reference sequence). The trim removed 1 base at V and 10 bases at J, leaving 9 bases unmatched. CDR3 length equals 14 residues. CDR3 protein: CASSIAGGGSHYTF. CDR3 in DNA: TGTGCCAGTAGTATAGCGGGAGGGGGCTCCCACTACACCTTC.

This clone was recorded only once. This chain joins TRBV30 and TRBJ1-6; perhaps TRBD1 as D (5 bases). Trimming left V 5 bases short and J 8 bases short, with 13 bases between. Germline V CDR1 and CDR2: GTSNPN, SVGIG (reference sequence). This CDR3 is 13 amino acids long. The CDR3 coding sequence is TGTGCCTGGGGAGGGGCTAACTATTCACCCCTCCACTTT. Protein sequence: CAWGGANYSPLHF.

The CDR3 nucleotides read TGTGCCAGCAGCTCCACCAGTCTTATATGGGCTGAAAAACTGTTTTTT. Protein: CASSSTSLIWAEKLFF. The rearrangement uses TRBV7-8 and TRBJ1-4; D is undetermined. Per germline, CDR1 SGHVS and CDR2 FQNEAQ. V dropped 4 bases and J dropped 7 bases, with 19 bases sitting between them. The CDR3 is 16 residues long.

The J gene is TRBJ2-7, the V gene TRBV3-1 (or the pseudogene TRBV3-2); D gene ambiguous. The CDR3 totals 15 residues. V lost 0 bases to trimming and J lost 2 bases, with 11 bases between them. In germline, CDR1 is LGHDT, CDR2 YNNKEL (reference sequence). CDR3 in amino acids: CASSQDPSSPYEQYF. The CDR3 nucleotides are TGTGCCAGCAGCCAAGATCCGAGTAGCCCCTACGAGCAGTACTTC.

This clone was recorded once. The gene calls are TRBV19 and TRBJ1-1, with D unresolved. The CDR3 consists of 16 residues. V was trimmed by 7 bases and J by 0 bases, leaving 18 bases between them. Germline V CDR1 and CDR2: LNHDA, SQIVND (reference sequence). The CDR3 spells CASTLKVTVMNTEAFF. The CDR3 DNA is TGTGCCAGTACTCTCAAGGTCACAGTAATGAACACTGAAGCTTTCTTT.

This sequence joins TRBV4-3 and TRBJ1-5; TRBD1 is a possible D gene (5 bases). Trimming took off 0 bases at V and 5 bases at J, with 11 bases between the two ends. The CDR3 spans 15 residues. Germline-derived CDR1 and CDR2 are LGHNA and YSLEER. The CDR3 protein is CASSQDGDGDQPQHF. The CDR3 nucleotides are TGCGCCAGCAGCCAAGACGGGGACGGTGATCAGCCCCAGCATTTT.

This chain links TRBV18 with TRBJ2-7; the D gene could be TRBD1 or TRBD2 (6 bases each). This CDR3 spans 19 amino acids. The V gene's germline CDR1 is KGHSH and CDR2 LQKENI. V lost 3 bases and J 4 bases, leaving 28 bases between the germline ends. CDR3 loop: CASSPPFEVAGQTRYEQYF. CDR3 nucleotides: TGTGCCAGCTCACCGCCCTTCGAGGTTGCGGGACAAACACGTTACGAGCAGTACTTC.

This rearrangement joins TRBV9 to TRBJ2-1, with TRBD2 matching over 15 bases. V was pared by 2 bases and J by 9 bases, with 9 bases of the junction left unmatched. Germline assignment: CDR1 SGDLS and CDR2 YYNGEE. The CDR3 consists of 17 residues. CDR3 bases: TGTGCCAGCAGCGTGGCCCCGGGACTAGCGGGGGGCGGTGAGCAGTTCTTC. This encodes CASSVAPGLAGGGEQFF.

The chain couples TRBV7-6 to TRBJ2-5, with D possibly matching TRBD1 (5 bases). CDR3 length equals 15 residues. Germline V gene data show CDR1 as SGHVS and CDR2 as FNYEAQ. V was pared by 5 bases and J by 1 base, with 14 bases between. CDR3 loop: CASSPFATVQETQYF. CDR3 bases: TGTGCCAGCAGCCCTTTCGCGACAGTCCAAGAGACCCAGTACTTC.

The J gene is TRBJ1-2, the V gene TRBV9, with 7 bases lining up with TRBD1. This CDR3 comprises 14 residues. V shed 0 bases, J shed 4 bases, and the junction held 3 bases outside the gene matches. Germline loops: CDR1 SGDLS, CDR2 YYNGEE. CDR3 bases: TGTGCCAGCAGCGTAGGGGGACAGTCCTATGGCTACACCTTC. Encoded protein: CASSVGGQSYGYTF.

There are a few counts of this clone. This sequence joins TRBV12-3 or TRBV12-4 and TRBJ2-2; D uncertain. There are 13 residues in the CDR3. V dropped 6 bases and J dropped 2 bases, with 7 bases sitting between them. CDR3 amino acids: CASSPPNTGELFF. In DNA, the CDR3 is TGTGCCAGCAGCCCGCCCAACACCGGGGAGCTGTTTTTT.

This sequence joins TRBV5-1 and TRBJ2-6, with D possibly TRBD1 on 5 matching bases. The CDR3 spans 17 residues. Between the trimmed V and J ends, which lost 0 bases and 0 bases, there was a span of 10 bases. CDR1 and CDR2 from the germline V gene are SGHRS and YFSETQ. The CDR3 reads CASSLVGALSGANVLTF. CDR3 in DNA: TGCGCCAGCAGCTTGGTTGGGGCACTCTCTGGGGCCAACGTCCTGACTTTC.

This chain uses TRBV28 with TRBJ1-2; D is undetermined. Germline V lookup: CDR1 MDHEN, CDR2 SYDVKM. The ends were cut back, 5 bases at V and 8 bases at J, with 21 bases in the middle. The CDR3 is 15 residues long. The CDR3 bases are TGTGCCAGCAGTCGAACGACCCGACCCGAAGTAGGCTACACCTTC. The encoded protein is CASSRTTRPEVGYTF.

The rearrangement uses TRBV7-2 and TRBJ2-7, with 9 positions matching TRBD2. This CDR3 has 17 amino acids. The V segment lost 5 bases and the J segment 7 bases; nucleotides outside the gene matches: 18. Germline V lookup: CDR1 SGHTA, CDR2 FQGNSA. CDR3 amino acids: CASSLDGVGGGAGEQYF. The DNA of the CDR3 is TGTGCCAGCAGCCTCGACGGGGTAGGCGGGGGGGCTGGGGAGCAGTACTTC.

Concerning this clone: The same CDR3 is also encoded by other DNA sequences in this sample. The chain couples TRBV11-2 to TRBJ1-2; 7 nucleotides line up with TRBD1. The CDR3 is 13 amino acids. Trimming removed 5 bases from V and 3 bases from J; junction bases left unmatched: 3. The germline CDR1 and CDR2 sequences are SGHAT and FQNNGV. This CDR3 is CASSPGQDYGYTF. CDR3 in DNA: TGTGCCAGCAGCCCCGGACAGGACTATGGCTACACCTTC.

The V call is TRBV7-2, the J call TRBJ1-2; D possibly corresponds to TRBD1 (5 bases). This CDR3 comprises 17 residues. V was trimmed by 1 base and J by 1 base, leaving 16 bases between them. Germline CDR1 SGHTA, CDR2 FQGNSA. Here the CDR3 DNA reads TGTGCCAGCAGCTTAGTATTTTGGGGGGTCAGTAACTATGGCTACACCTTC. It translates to CASSLVFWGVSNYGYTF.

The CDR3 bases are TGTGCCAGCAGAAAGGGGGCACCGGGAGGCTACACCTTC. Encoded protein: CASRKGAPGGYTF. The V and J genes are TRBV2 and TRBJ1-2, with TRBD1 matching over 7 bases. Trimming removed 6 bases from V and 8 bases from J; junction bases left unmatched: 9. There are 13 residues in the CDR3. The V gene's germline CDR1 is SNHLY and CDR2 FYNNEI.

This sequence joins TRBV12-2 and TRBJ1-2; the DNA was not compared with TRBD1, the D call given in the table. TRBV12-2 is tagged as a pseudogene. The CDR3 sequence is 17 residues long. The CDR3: CASRLAPFDRAHYGYTF. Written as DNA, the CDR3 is TGTGCAAGTCGCTTAGCCCCATTCGACAGGGCCCACTATGGCTACACCTTC.

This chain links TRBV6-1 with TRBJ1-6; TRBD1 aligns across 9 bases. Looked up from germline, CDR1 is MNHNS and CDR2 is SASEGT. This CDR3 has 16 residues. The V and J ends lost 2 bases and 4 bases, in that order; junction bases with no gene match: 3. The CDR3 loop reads CASSEYGQGYNSPLHF. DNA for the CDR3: TGTGCCAGCAGTGAATATGGACAGGGGTATAATTCACCCCTCCACTTT.

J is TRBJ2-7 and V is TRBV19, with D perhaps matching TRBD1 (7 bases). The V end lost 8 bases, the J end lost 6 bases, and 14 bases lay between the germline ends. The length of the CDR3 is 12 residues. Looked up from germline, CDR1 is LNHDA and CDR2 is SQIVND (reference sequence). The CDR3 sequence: CASQGGVGEQYF. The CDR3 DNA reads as TGTGCCAGTCAGGGGGGAGTTGGCGAGCAGTACTTC.